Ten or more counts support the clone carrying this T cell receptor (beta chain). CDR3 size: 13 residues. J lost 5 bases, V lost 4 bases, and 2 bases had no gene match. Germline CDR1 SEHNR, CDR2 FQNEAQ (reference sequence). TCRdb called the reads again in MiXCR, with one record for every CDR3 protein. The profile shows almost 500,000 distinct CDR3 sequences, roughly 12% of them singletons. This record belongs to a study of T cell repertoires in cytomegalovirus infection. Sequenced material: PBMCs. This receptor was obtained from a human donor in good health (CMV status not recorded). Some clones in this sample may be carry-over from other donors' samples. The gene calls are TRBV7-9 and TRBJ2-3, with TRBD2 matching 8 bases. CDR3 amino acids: CASSSSGQDTQYF. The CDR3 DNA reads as TGTGCCAGCAGCTCTAGCGGGCAAGATACGCAGTATTTT.